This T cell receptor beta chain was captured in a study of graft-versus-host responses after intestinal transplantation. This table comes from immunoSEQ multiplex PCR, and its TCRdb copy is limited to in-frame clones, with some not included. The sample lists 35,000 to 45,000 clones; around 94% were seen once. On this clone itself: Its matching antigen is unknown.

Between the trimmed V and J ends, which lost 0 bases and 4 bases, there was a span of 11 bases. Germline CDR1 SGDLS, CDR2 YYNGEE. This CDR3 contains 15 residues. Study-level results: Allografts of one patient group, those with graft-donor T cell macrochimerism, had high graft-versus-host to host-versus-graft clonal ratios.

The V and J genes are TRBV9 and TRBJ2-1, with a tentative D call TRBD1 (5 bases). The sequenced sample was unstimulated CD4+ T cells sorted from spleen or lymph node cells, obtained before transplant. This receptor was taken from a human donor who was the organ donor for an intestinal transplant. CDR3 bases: TGTGCCAGCAGCGTAGCTGGGGCGGAGTACAATGAGCAGTTCTTC. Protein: CASSVAGAEYNEQFF.